This TCR beta chain appears in the sequencing data of a study of cytomegalovirus exposure and HLA in healthy donors. At the level of the study: A prior analysis found about 110 million unique TCR beta sequences from some 190 million T cells.

In its sample, this clone is medium-sized. The antigen remains unidentified. Notes on the study in general: It was approximately 160 TCR beta chains that were listed as cytomegalovirus-associated. In the analysis, some V segments, TRBV6-2 and TRBV6-3 included, were excluded as indistinguishable. Analyses of presence and absence presupposed an approximately uniform sequencing depth across donors.

This CDR3 is 14 amino acids long. V lost 0 bases and J 7 bases, leaving 10 bases between the germline ends. Germline V gene sequence: CDR1 KGHSH, CDR2 LQKENI. The PCR ran on 60 Vbeta and 13 Jbeta primers. Sequencing used immunoSEQ multiplex PCR; TCRdb keeps in-frame clones, though not all of them. The data hold approximately 110,000 clones, with approximately 84% observed a single time. Material: PBMCs. This receptor was taken from a male donor in good health and CMV-seronegative. This chain connects TRBV18 to TRBJ2-1; possibly TRBD2 for D (5 bases). The CDR3 nucleotides read TGTGCCAGCTCACCACCAAACTGGGAGAATGAGCAGTTCTTC. Its protein is CASSPPNWENEQFF.